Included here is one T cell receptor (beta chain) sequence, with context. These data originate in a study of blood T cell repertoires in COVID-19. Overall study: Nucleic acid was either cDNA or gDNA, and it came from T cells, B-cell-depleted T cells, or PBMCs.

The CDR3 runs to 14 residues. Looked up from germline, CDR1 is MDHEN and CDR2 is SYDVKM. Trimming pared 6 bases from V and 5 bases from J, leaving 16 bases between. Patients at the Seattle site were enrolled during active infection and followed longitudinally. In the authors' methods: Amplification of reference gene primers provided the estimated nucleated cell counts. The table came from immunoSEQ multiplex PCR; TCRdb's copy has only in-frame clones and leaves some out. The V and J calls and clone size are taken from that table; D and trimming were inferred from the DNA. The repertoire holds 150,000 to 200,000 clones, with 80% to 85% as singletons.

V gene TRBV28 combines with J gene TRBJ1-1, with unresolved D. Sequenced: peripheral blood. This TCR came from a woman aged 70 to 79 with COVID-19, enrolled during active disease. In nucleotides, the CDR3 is TGTGCCAGCAGCCCCGGGTCGATGAGGACTGAAGCTTTCTTT. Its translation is CASSPGSMRTEAFF.